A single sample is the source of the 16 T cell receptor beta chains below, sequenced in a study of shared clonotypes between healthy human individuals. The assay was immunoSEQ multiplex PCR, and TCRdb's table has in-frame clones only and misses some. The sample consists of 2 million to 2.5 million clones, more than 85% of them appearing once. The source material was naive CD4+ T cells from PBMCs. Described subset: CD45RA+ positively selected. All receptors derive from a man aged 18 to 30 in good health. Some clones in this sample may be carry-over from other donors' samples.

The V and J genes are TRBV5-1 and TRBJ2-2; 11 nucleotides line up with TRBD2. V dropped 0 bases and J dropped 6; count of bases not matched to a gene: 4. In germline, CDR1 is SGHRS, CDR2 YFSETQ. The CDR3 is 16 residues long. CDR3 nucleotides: TGCGCCAGCAGCTTGGGACTAGCGGGACCCCCCGGGGAGCTGTTTTTT. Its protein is CASSLGLAGPPGELFF.

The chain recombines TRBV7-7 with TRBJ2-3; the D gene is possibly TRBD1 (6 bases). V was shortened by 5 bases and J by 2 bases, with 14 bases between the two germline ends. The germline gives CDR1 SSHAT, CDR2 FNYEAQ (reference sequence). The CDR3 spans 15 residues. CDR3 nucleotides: TGTGCCAGCAGCCGGACAGCTTACTACACAGATACGCAGTATTTT. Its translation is CASSRTAYYTDTQYF.

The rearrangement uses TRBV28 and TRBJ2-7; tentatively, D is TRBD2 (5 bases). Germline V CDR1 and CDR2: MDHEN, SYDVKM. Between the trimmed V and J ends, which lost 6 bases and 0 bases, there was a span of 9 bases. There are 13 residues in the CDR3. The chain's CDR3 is CASSPAVSYEQYF. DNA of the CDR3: TGTGCCAGCAGCCCAGCGGTCTCCTACGAGCAGTACTTC. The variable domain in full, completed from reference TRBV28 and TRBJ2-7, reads DVKVTQSSRYLVKRTGEKVFLECVQDMDHENMFWYRQDPGLGLRLIYFSYDVKMKEKGDIPEGYSVSREKKERFSLILESASTNQTSMYLCASSPAVSYEQYFGPGTRLTVT.

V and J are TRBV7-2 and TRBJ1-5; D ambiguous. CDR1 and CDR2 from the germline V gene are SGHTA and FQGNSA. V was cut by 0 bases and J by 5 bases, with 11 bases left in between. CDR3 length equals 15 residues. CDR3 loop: CASSLAGGYDQPQHF. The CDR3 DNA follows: TGTGCCAGCAGCTTAGCAGGAGGGTACGATCAGCCCCAGCATTTT.

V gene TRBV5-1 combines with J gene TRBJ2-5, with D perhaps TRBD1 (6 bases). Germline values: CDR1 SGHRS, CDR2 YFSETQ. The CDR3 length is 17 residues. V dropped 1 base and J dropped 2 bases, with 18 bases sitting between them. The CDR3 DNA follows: TGCGCCAGCAGCTTGTTTCAGGGGCCACGCAAACAAGAGACCCAGTACTTC. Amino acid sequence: CASSLFQGPRKQETQYF.

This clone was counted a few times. CDR3 amino acids: CASSFAGSREAFF. Written as DNA, the CDR3 is TGTGCCAGTAGTTTCGCCGGGAGTCGTGAAGCTTTCTTT. The rearrangement joins TRBV19 to TRBJ1-1, with D hard to call. Germline values: CDR1 LNHDA, CDR2 SQIVND (reference sequence). Between the trimmed V and J ends, which lost 5 bases and 7 bases, there was a span of 14 bases. The CDR3 has 13 amino acids.

This CDR3 reads CASSLAPLAGGETQYF. Written as DNA, the CDR3 is TGCGCCAGCAGCTTGGCCCCGCTAGCGGGAGGGGAGACCCAGTACTTC. The chain uses TRBV5-1 and TRBJ2-5, with TRBD2 matching 12 bases. After removal of 0 bases from V and 5 bases from J, the junction contained 5 bases not matched to a gene. The CDR3 is 16 amino acids. Per germline, CDR1 SGHRS and CDR2 YFSETQ.

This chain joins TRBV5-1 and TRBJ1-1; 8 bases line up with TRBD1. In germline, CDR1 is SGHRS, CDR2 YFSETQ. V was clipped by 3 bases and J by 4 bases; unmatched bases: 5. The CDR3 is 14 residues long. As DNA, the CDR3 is TGCGCCAGCAGCTCGACAGGGGTTGTCACTGAAGCTTTCTTT. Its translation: CASSSTGVVTEAFF.

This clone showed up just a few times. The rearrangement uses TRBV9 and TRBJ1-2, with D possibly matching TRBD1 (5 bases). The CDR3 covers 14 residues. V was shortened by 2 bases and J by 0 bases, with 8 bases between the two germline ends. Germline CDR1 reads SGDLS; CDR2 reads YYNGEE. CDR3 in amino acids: CASSVDRANYGYTF. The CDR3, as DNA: TGTGCCAGCAGCGTCGACAGAGCTAACTATGGCTACACCTTC.

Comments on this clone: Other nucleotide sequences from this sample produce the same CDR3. As DNA, the CDR3 is TGTGCCAGCTCTCGAGCAACTAATGAAAAACTGTTTTTT. Protein: CASSRATNEKLFF. The rearrangement joins TRBV28 to TRBJ1-4; D is undetermined. Between the trimmed V and J ends, which lost 8 bases and 0 bases, there was a span of 7 bases. The CDR3 spans 13 residues. Per the germline V gene, CDR1 is MDHEN and CDR2 is SYDVKM.

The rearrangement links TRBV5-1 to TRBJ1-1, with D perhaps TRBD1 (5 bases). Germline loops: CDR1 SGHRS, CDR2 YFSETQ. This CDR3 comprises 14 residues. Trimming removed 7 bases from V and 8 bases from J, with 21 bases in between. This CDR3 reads CASCQSYLRGEAFF. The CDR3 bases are TGCGCCAGCTGCCAATCCTATTTGAGGGGCGAAGCTTTCTTT.

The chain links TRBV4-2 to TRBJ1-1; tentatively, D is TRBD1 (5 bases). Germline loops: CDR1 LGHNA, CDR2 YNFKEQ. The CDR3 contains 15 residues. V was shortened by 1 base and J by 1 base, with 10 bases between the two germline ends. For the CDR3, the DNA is TGTGCCAGCAGCCAAGGCGGTACAGGGAACACTGAAGCTTTCTTT. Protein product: CASSQGGTGNTEAFF.

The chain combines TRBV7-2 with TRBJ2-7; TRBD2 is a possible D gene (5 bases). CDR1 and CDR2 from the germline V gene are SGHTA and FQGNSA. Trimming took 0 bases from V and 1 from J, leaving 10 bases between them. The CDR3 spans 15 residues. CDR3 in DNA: TGTGCCAGCAGCTTAGCCGGGATCGGGTCCTACGAGCAGTACTTC. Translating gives CASSLAGIGSYEQYF.

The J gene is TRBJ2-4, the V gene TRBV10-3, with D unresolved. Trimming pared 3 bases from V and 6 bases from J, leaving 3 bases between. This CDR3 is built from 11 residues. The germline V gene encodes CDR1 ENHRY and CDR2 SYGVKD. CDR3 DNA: TGTGCCATCAGTGAACTAAACATTCAGTACTTC. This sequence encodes CAISELNIQYF.

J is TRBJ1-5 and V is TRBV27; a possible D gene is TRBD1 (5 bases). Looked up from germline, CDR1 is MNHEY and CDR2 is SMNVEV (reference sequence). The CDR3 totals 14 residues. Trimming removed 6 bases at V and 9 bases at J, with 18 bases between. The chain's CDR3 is CASSNVGGLRPQHF. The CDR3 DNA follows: TGTGCCAGCAGCAACGTGGGGGGACTGAGGCCCCAGCATTTT.

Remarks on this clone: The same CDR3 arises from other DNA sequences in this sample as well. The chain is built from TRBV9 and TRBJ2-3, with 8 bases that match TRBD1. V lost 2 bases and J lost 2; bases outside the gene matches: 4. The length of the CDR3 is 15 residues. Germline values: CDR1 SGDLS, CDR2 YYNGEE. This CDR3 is CASSVDRGLTDTQYF. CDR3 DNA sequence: TGTGCCAGCAGCGTCGACAGGGGTCTCACAGATACGCAGTATTTT.